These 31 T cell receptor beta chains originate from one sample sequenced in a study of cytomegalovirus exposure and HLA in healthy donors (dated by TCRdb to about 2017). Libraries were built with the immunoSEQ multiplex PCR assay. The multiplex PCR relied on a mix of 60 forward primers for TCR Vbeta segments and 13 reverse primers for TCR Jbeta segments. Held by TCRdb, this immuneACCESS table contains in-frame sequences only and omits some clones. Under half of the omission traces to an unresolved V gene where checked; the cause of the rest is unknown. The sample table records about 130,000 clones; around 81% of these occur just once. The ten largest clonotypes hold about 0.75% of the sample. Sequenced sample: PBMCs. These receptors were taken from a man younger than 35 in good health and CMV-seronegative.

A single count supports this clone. The CDR3 region is CATSRRDSYNSPLHF. The DNA of the CDR3 is TGTGCCACCAGCAGAAGGGACAGCTATAATTCACCCCTCCACTTT. The chain combines TRBV15 with TRBJ1-6; TRBD1 agrees at 7 bases. Germline CDR1 LNHNV, CDR2 YYDKDF (reference sequence). The CDR3 extends over 15 amino acids. V lost 2 bases, J lost 3 bases, and 1 base stayed unmatched.

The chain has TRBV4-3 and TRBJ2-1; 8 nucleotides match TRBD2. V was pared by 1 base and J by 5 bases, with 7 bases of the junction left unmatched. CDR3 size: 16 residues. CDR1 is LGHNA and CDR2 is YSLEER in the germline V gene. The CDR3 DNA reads TGCGCCAGCAGCCAAGTCGGGGGGGGTCTCGACAATGAGCAGTTCTTC. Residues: CASSQVGGGLDNEQFF.

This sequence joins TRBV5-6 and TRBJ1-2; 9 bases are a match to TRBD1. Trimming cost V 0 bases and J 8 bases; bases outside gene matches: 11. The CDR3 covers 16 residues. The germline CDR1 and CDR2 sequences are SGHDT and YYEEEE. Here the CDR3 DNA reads TGTGCCAGCAGCTTGGTTCCCCCCGCGACAGGGGGAGGCTACACCTTC. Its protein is CASSLVPPATGGGYTF.

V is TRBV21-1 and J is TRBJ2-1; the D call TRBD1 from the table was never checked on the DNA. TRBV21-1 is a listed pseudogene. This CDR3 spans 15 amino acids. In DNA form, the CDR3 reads TGTGCCAGCAGCAAAGCGGGGCGCGCTAAAGATGAGCAGTTCTTC. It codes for CASSKAGRAKDEQFF.

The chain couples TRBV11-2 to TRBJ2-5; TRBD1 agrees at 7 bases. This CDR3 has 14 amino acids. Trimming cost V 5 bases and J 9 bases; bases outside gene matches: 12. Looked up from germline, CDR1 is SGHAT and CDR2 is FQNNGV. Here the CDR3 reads CASSPGQPMSSQYF. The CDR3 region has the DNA TGTGCCAGCAGCCCGGGACAGCCAATGTCGTCCCAGTACTTC.

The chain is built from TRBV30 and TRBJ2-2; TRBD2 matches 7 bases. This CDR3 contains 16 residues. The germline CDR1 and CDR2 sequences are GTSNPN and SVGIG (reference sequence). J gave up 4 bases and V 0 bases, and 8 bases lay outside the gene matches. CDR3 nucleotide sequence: TGTGCCTGGAGTGTAATCTGGGGGGGGAGCACCGGGGAGCTGTTTTTT. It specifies CAWSVIWGGSTGELFF.

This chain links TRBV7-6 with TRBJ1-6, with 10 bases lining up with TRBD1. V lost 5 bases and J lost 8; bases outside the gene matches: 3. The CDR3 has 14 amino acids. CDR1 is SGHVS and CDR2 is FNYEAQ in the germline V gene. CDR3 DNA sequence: TGTGCCAGCAGCGCCGGGACAGGGGATTCACCCCTCCACTTT. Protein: CASSAGTGDSPLHF.

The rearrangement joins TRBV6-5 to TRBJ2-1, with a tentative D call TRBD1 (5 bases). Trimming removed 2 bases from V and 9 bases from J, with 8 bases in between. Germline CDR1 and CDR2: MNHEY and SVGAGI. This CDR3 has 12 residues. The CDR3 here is CASSYKGFEQFF. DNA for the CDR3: TGTGCCAGCAGTTACAAGGGGTTTGAGCAGTTCTTC.

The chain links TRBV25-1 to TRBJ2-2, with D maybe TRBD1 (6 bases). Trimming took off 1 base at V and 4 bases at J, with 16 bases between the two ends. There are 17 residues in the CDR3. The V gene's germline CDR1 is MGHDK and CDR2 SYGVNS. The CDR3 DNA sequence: TGTGCCAGCAGTGAATGGCGACCGGGACAAGTCACCGGGGAGCTGTTTTTT. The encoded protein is CASSEWRPGQVTGELFF.

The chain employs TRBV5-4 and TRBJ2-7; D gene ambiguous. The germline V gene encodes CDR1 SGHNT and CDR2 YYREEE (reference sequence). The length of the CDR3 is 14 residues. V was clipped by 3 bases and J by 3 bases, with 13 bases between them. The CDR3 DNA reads TGTGCCAGCAGCTCTGTCCTATCCCTCTACGAGCAGTACTTC. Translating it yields CASSSVLSLYEQYF.

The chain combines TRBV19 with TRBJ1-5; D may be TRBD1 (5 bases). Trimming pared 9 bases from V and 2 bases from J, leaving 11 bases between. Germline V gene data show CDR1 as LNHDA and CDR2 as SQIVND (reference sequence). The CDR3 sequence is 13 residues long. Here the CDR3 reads CASLPGGNQPQHF. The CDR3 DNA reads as TGTGCCAGCCTGCCGGGGGGCAATCAGCCCCAGCATTTT.

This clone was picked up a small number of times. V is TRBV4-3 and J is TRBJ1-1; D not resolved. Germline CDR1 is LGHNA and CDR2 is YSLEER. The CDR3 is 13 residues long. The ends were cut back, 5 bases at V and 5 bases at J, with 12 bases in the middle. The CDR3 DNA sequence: TGCGCCAGCAGCGAGGCTCCTGGGACTGAAGCTTTCTTT. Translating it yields CASSEAPGTEAFF.

This chain's CDR3 is CASSSSSGQGDFSGAFF. DNA of the CDR3: TGTGCCAGTAGTAGTTCCTCGGGACAGGGGGACTTCTCCGGGGCTTTCTTT. The chain links TRBV19 to TRBJ1-1; 11 bases map to TRBD1. With 4 bases clipped from V and 11 bases from J, the junction kept 18 bases outside the gene matches. Germline CDR1 reads LNHDA; CDR2 reads SQIVND (reference sequence). The CDR3 is 17 amino acids.

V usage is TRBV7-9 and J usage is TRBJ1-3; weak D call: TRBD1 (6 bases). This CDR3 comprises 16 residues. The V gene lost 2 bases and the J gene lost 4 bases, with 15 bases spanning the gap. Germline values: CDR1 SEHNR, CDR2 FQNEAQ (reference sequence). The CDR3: CASSLSGSTGGNTIYF. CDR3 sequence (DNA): TGTGCCAGCAGCTTATCCGGCTCGACAGGAGGAAACACCATATATTTT. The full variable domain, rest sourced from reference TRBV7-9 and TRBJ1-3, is DTGVSQNPRHKITKRGQNVTFRCDPISEHNRLYWYRQTLGQGPEFLTYFQNEAQLEKSRLLSDRFSAERPKGSFSTLEIQRTEQGDSAMYLCASSLSGSTGGNTIYFGEGSWLTVV.

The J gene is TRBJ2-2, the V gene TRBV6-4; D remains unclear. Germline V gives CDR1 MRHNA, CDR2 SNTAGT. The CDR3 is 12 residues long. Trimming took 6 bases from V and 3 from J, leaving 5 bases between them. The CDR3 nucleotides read TGTGCCAGCAGGGAGTACACCGGGGAGCTGTTTTTT. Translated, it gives CASREYTGELFF.

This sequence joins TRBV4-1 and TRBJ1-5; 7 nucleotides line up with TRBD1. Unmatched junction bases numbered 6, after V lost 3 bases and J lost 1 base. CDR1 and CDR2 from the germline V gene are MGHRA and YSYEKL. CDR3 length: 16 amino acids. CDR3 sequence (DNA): TGCGCCAGCAGCCATGACGGGGGACAGAGCAATCAGCCCCAGCATTTT. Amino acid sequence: CASSHDGGQSNQPQHF.

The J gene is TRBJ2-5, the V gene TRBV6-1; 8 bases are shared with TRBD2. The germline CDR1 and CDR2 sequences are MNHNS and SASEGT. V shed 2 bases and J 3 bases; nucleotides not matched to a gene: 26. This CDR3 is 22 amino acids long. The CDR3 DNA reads TGTGCCAGCAGTGAACGGGGCCAGCGGGGGATTTCCGCCAGCTCAAACAAAGAGACCCAGTACTTC. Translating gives CASSERGQRGISASSNKETQYF.

The CDR3 is CASSLSYYEQYF. DNA for the CDR3: TGTGCCAGCAGCTTAAGCTACTACGAGCAGTACTTC. The chain uses TRBV7-9 and TRBJ2-7; no clear D. The CDR3 spans 12 residues. V was pared by 2 bases and J by 3 bases, with 5 bases between. The germline V gene encodes CDR1 SEHNR and CDR2 FQNEAQ (reference sequence).

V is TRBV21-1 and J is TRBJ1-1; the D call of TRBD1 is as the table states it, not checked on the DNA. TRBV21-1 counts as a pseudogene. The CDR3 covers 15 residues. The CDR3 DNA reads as TGTGCCAGCAGCAAAATAGGACAGAAAAAAACTGAAGCTTTCTTT. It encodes CASSKIGQKKTEAFF.

This CDR3 is CATSGSITHPGANVLTF. The CDR3 DNA is TGTGCCACCAGCGGGAGTATAACGCACCCTGGGGCCAACGTCCTGACTTTC. This chain uses TRBV15 with TRBJ2-6, with D perhaps matching TRBD2 (5 bases). The CDR3 has 17 amino acids. Per the germline V gene, CDR1 is LNHNV and CDR2 is YYDKDF (reference sequence). Trimming removed 5 bases at V and 2 bases at J, with 16 bases between.

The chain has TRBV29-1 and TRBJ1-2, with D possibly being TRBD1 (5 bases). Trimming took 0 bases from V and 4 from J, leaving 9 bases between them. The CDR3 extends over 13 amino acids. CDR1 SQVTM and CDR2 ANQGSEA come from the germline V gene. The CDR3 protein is CSVEDQTAYGYTF. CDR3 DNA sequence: TGCAGCGTTGAAGATCAGACAGCCTATGGCTACACCTTC.

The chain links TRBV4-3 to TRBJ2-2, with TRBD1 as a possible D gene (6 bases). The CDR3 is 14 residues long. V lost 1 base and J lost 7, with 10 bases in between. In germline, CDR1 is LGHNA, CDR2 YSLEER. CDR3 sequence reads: CASSQVSGDGELFF. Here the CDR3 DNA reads TGCGCCAGCAGCCAAGTCTCAGGGGACGGGGAGCTGTTTTTT.

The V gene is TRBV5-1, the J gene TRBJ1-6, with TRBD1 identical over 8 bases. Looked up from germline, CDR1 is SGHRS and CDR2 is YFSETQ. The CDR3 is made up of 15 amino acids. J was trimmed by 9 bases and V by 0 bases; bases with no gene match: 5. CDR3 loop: CASSLGPGTGSPLHF. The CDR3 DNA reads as TGCGCCAGCAGCTTGGGTCCCGGGACAGGTTCACCCCTCCACTTT.

DNA of the CDR3: TGTGCCAGCAGCTTAGTGGCTAGCGGGAGGAACACCGGGGAGCTGTTTTTT. Its translation: CASSLVASGRNTGELFF. The chain links TRBV7-7 to TRBJ2-2, with 10 bases identical to TRBD2. Germline CDR1 is SSHAT and CDR2 is FNYEAQ (reference sequence). This CDR3 is built from 17 residues. Unmatched junction bases numbered 3, after V lost 1 base and J lost 1 base.

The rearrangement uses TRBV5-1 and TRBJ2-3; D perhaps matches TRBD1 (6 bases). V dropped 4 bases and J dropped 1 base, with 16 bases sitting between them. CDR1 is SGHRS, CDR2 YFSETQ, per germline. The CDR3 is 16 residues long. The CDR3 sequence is CASSPRQAAGTDTQYF. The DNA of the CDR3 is TGCGCCAGCAGCCCCAGACAGGCCGCGGGCACAGATACGCAGTATTTT.

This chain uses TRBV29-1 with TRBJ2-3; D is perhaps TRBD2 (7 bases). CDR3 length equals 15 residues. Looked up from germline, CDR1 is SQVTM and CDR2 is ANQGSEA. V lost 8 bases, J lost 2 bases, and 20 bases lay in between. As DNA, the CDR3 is TGCAGCACCCTTGGGGGGGCACGACTCACAGATACGCAGTATTTT. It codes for CSTLGGARLTDTQYF.

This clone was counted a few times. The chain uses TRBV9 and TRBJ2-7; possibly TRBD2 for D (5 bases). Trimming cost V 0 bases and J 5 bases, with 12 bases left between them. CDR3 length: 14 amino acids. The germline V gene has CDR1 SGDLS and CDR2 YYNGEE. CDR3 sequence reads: CASSVEGAQDEQYF. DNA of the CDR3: TGTGCCAGCAGCGTAGAGGGAGCGCAGGACGAGCAGTACTTC.

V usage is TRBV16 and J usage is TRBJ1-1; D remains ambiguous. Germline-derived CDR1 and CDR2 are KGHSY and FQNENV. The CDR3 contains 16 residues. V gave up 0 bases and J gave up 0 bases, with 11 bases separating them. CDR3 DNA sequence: TGTGCCAGCAGCCAATCAGTACTTTTAATGAACACTGAAGCTTTCTTT. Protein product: CASSQSVLLMNTEAFF.

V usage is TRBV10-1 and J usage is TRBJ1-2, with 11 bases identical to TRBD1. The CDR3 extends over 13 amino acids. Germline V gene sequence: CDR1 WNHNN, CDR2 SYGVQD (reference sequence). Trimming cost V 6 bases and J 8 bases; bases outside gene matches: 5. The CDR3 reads CASSPGTGGGYTF. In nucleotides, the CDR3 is TGCGCCAGCAGCCCCGGGACAGGGGGAGGCTACACCTTC.

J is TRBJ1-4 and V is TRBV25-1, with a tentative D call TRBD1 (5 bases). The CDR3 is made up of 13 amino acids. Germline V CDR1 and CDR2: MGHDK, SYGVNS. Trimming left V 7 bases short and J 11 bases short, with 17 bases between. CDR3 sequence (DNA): TGTGCCAGCAAGGTTACAGGAGCGGGGAAACTGTTTTTT. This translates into CASKVTGAGKLFF.

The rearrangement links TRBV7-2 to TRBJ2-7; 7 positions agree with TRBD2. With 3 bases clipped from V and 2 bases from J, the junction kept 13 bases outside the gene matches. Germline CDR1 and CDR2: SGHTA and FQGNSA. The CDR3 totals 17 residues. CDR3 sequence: CASSLLVRWGGTYEQYF. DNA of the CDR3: TGTGCCAGCAGCTTGCTAGTGAGGTGGGGGGGGACCTACGAGCAGTACTTC.